This T cell receptor beta chain was recorded in a study of blood T cell repertoires in COVID-19. Background on the study: Samples came from the United States, Italy and Spain, spanning acute and convalescent COVID-19. Sources were T cells, B-cell-depleted T cells, or PBMCs; the material itself was cDNA or gDNA.

A Seattle source enrolled patients during active infection and followed them longitudinally. Original analysis: It was from reference gene primer amplification that nucleated cell counts were estimated. Method: immunoSEQ multiplex PCR; TCRdb's copy keeps in-frame clones and lacks some. V and J calls and clone size are as listed in that table; D and trimming were resolved from the DNA. The sample holds under 100,000 clones, about 89% seen once. The CDR3 has 15 residues. Germline lookup yields CDR1 SGHRS and CDR2 YFSETQ. Trimming at V came to 4 bases and at J to 3 bases, leaving 10 bases not matched to a gene.

Input material: peripheral blood. The rearrangement links TRBV5-1 to TRBJ2-7; 7 bases are a match to TRBD1. The clonotype originates from a man aged 55 to 69 with COVID-19, enrolled during active disease. The CDR3 here is CASSDGTASGYEQYF. CDR3 DNA: TGCGCCAGCAGCGATGGGACAGCCTCTGGCTACGAGCAGTACTTC.